This T cell receptor (beta chain) was profiled in a study of blood T cell dynamics during melanoma immunotherapy. Time point of the sample: pre-treatment baseline. Patients had no prior systemic cancer treatment, immunosuppressants or other active cancers. Germline V gene data show CDR1 as MNHEY and CDR2 as SVGAGI. Trimming took 4 bases from V and 5 from J; bases not matched to a gene: 9. The CDR3 consists of 15 residues. Every bulk PBMC sample received the same 350 ng of DNA. Assay: immunoSEQ multiplex PCR; the TCRdb copy retains only in-frame clones and omits some. The profile shows tens of thousands of clones, roughly 91% of them singletons.

The sequence derives from a human donor with melanoma. The V and J genes are TRBV6-5 and TRBJ2-5, with 8 bases identical to TRBD1. Source: blood, taken from a patient treated with checkpoint blockade. The DNA of the CDR3 is TGTGCCAGCAGTTCATACGGACAGGGCCAGGAGACCCAGTACTTC. It specifies CASSSYGQGQETQYF.